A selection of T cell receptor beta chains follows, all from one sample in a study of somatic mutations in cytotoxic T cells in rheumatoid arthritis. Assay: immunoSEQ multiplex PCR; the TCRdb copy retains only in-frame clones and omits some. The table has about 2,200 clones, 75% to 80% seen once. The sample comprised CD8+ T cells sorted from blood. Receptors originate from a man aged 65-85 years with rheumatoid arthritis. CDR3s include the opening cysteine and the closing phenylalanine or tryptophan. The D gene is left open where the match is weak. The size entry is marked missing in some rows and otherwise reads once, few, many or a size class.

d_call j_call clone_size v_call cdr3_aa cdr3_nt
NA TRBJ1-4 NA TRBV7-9 CASSWGHGEKLFF TGTGCCAGCAGCTGGGGACATGGTGAAAAACTGTTTTTT
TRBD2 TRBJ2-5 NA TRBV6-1 CASSVVAGEVETQYF TGTGCCAGCAGTGTAGTAGCGGGAGAGGTGGAGACCCAGTACTTC
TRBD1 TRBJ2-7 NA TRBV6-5 CASSYSGTGGPYEQYF TGTGCCAGCAGTTACTCTGGGACAGGGGGCCCCTACGAGCAGTACTTC
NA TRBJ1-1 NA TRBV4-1 CASSPTITKNTEAFF TGCGCCAGCAGCCCGACTATTACAAAGAACACTGAAGCTTTCTTT
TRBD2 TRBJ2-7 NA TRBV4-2 CASSPSSSTSGSFPNTYEQYF TGTGCCAGCAGCCCTTCCTCCTCGACTAGCGGGAGCTTCCCAAACACTTACGAGCAGTACTTC
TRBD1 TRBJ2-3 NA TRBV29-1 CSVEDGTGESTDTQYF TGCAGCGTTGAAGATGGGACAGGAGAAAGCACAGATACGCAGTATTTT
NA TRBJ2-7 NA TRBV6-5 CAISDNSYEQYF TGTGCCATCAGTGACAACAGCTACGAGCAGTACTTC
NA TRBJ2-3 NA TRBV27 CASSFGSTDTQYF TGTGCCAGCAGTTTCGGGAGCACAGATACGCAGTATTTT
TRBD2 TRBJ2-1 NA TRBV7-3 CASSPQGLAGNEQFF TGTGCCAGCAGCCCCCAGGGACTAGCGGGGAATGAGCAGTTCTTC
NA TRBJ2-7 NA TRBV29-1 CSVYLWTDSYEQYF TGCAGCGTCTACCTTTGGACAGATTCCTACGAGCAGTACTTC
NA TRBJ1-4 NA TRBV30 CAWSVGRPPGEKLFF TGTGCCTGGAGTGTCGGTCGGCCTCCGGGGGAAAAACTGTTTTTT
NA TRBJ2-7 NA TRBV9 CASSGGRGIPEQYF TGTGCCAGCAGCGGGGGCAGGGGAATCCCCGAGCAGTACTTC
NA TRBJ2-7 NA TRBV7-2 CASTSLQGSYEQYF TGTGCCAGCACCTCTCTCCAGGGCTCCTACGAGCAGTACTTC
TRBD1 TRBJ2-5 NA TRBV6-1 CASSEDPRTGQETQYF TGTGCCAGCAGTGAAGACCCCAGGACAGGCCAAGAGACCCAGTACTTC
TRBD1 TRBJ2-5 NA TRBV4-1 CASSHSTGGRETQYF TGCGCCAGCAGCCACTCGACAGGGGGCAGGGAGACCCAGTACTTC
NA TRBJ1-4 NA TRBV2 CASSESDVEKLFF TGTGCCAGCAGTGAAAGCGACGTTGAAAAACTGTTTTTT
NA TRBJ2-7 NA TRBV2 CASRTGSSYEQYF TGTGCCAGCAGAACGGGTAGCTCCTACGAGCAGTACTTC
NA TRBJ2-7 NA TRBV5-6 CASSLGGGSSYEQYF TGTGCCAGCAGCTTGGGAGGAGGAAGCTCCTACGAGCAGTACTTC
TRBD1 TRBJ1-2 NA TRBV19 CASSASGTGGDYGYTF TGTGCCAGTAGTGCGTCCGGGACAGGGGGCGACTATGGCTACACCTTC
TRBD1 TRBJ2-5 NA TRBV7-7 CASSPPPGQGGWETQYF TGTGCCAGCAGCCCGCCCCCAGGACAGGGAGGTTGGGAGACCCAGTACTTC
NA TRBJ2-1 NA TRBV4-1 CASSHRFTGNEQFF TGCGCCAGCAGCCACCGGTTCACAGGGAATGAGCAGTTCTTC
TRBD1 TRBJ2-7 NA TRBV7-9 CASGRDRDHEQYF TGTGCCAGCGGCCGGGACAGGGACCACGAGCAGTACTTC
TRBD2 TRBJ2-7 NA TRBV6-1 CASAGDSGTSDEQYF TGTGCCAGCGCCGGGGACTCCGGCACTAGCGACGAGCAGTACTTC
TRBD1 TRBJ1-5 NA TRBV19 CASSPTGEGSNQPQHF TGTGCCAGTAGTCCGACAGGGGAGGGTAGCAATCAGCCCCAGCATTTT
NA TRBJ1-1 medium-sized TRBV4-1 CASSSKLGGGTEAFF TGCGCCAGCAGCTCGAAACTTGGGGGGGGCACTGAAGCTTTCTTT
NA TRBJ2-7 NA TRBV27 CASRTSYEQYF TGTGCCAGCAGAACTTCCTACGAGCAGTACTTC
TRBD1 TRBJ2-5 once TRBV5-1 CASSLSGQGTIETQYF TGCGCCAGCAGCTTGTCGGGACAGGGCACTATCGAGACCCAGTACTTC
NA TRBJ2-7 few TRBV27 CASSLGQVYEQYF TGTGCCAGCAGTTTAGGGCAGGTCTACGAGCAGTACTTC
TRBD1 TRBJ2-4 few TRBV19 CASSVRDRQNIQYF TGTGCCAGTAGTGTCCGGGACAGACAAAACATTCAGTACTTC
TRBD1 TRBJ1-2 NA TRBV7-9 CASSTTGGGYTF TGTGCCAGCAGCACCACAGGGGGTGGCTACACCTTC
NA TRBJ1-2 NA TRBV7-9 CASSFTGTKVDGYTF TGTGCCAGCAGCTTCACCGGGACAAAGGTCGATGGCTACACCTTC
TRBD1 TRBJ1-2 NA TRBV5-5 CASSYNPRQGINYGYTF TGTGCCAGCAGCTACAACCCACGACAGGGGATTAACTATGGCTACACCTTC
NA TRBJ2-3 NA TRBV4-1 CASSHASGRGGTDTQYF TGCGCCAGCAGCCACGCGAGCGGGCGAGGGGGCACAGATACGCAGTATTTT
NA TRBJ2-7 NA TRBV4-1 CASSQGSEYEQYF TGCGCCAGCAGCCAAGGATCAGAATACGAGCAGTACTTC
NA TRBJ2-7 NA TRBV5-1 CASSSLGQEDGYEQYF TGCGCCAGCAGCTCCCTCGGACAAGAAGATGGGTACGAGCAGTACTTC
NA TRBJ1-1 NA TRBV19 CASSIGGNTEAFF TGTGCCAGTAGTATCGGCGGTAACACTGAAGCTTTCTTT
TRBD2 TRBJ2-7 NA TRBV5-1 CASSLAGGAYEQYF TGCGCCAGCAGCTTAGCGGGAGGAGCCTACGAGCAGTACTTC